This TCR beta chain was sequenced in a study of T cell responses to AZD1222 COVID-19 vaccine. Study in general: The analysis combined second doses at about 4 or about 12 weeks.

The germline V gene encodes CDR1 SGHKS and CDR2 YYEKEE (reference sequence). Trimming removed 0 bases at V and 3 bases at J, with 10 bases between. The CDR3 runs 14 residues. Only in-frame clones appear in the TCRdb table, and some are missing; sequencing was by immunoSEQ multiplex PCR. The table has 95,000 to 100,000 clones, about 90% seen once. Findings of the study overall: Donors skewed white British and female; clonal diversity was possibly underestimated. Two AZD1222 doses significantly raised spike-specific TCR breadth and depth over controls. None of the repertoires were sampled until the peak T cell response had passed.

In the case of this clone: Antigen specificity is unknown.

The clonotype comes from an adult in good health. The sample was peripheral blood, taken on day 0 of AZD1222 vaccination. The chain uses TRBV5-5 and TRBJ2-7; perhaps TRBD2 as D (6 bases). The CDR3 coding sequence is TGTGCCAGCAGCTTGGGGATAGCGGACTACGAGCAGTACTTC. Translating it yields CASSLGIADYEQYF.